The T cell receptor (beta chain) under discussion was sequenced for a study of regulatory T cells in long-lasting Graves disease (dated by TCRdb to 2020 to 2022). With regard to the full study: In the newly diagnosed Graves' disease group, patients had been taking antithyroid drugs for less than 3 months. Persistent Graves' disease patients were compared with newly diagnosed Graves' disease patients by peripheral blood TCR sequencing and RNA sequencing. TCR sequencing covered 13 persistent and around 20 newly diagnosed Graves' disease patients, some 35 samples in total. The study was registered as a clinical trial and conducted in China.

This sample's time point label indicates: newly diagnosed GD, antithyroid drugs for less than 3 months. RNA was extracted from PBMCs in TRIzol for both TCR sequencing and RNA sequencing. The diagnosis of Graves' disease followed American Thyroid Association guidelines. Patients for the study were recruited at an endocrinology department in Xi'an, China. From each patient, about 8.9 milliliters of peripheral blood was collected into an EDTA anticoagulant tube. Ficoll Paque Plus density gradient separation was used to isolate PBMCs, and no further T cell sorting was performed. An Agilent 2100 Bioanalyzer and agarose gel were used to check RNA quality, and a NanoDrop 2000 was used to measure RNA concentration. Libraries were built with multiplex PCR. Sequenced using an Illumina HiSeq 4000. CDR3 regions were amplified by Arm-PCR with iRepertoire HTBI primers to construct TCR beta libraries. Before sequencing, the PCR products underwent gel purification. Processing in the source paper ran as follows. Gene usage analysis of CDR3 amino acid clonotypes used the 62 TRBV and about 14 TRBJ segments found across samples. COPE and FqMerger were used to merge filtered high-quality paired reads into contigs. BLAST was used to align contigs to IMGT TRBV, TRBD and TRBJ reference genes, and CDR3 was defined according to IMGT. Highly expanded clones were defined as clonotypes with a frequency above 0.1%. Shannon entropy served as the measure of repertoire diversity, while the Gini coefficient captured V-J evenness. Public clonotypes were defined as clonotypes shared by more than one individual. Starting from the raw public reads, TCRdb applied fastp trimming at Q25, assembled clones with MiXCR and retained in-frame beta chains. Identical CDR3 protein sequences are pooled into one entry, listed with their most common genes and DNA. TCRdb, not the authors, supplied the V and J calls. Counted in this sample were roughly 400,000 distinct CDR3 sequences; about 15% of them appeared once. Over 7.5% of the sample is taken by the ten largest.

This clonotype showed up many times. The antigen this receptor binds is unknown. No clone much larger than this one lies a single base away; base qualities are absent. Relative to germline, V is missing 0 bases and J is missing 7 bases, with 4 bases of the junction outside any gene match. The CDR3, cysteine through phenylalanine, is 15 amino acids long. The CDR3 DNA has 45 bases and is translated from base 1. The research as a whole found: Persistent disease showed preferential use of TRBV28, TRBJ1-2 and TRBJ2-5, whereas newly diagnosed disease favored TRBV20-1 and TRBJ2-1. The authors acknowledged the small sample size as a limitation that may reduce accuracy. Sequencing and analysis were restricted to the TCR beta chain. Because the primary lesion, thyroid tissue, could not be accessed, the study looked at peripheral blood alone. Lower TCR Shannon entropy and fewer highly expanded clones were observed in persistent Graves' disease patients than in newly diagnosed patients, which suggested clonal expansion. Persistent patients shared more public clonotypes among themselves (under 3,000) than newly diagnosed patients did (nearly 1,000).

In addition, the sample was reused for a study of T cells in Graves' hyperthyroidism and ophthalmopathy. In that second paper, the authors write: Stable Graves' hyperthyroidism was defined as the absence of progression to ophthalmopathy over 18 months of follow-up. Hyperthyroidism patients were aged 18 to 65 years and newly diagnosed, with disease duration of less than 2 months. Exclusion was applied to patients with uncontrolled infections, other autoimmune diseases, pregnancy or lactation. Diagnoses relied on clinical symptoms, serum thyroxine and TRAb, thyroid ultrasound and orbital computed tomography. For the first round of RT-PCR on the TCR CDR3, the HTBI primer set was used together with the Qiagen OneStep RT-PCR kit. Most expanded thyroid clonotypes (frequency above 0.001) were also found in blood, which suggests that blood repertoires may mirror thyroid immune responses. In cross-validation, a model built on a 13 V-J signature told ophthalmopathy apart from stable hyperthyroidism with 87.88% sensitivity and about 81% specificity, and in testing the same model reached 80%/75%. In validation, progression to ophthalmopathy was predicted by the model with around 71% sensitivity and 72% to 85% specificity, a median of about 6.4 months before onset. To identify TCR V-J signatures that set the groups apart, the researchers used a discovery cohort of 95 to 100 patients, made up of fewer than 50 with Graves' ophthalmopathy and some 56 with stable Graves' hyperthyroidism. Prospective prediction of ophthalmopathy was tested in an independent validation cohort consisting of 18 to 20 hyperthyroidism patients and approximately 16 patients who later progressed to ophthalmopathy. The roughly 90 discovery patients were divided at random into training and test sets in a 7:3 ratio. In addition, the study compared T-cell repertoires in thyroid tissue and in blood from six Graves' hyperthyroidism patients. After blood sampling, hyperthyroidism patients were treated with methimazole at a starting dose of 30 mg daily, and ophthalmopathy patients were treated with high-dose intravenous methylprednisolone. A second multiplex PCR round built the libraries, followed by size selection and purification. Paired-end sequencing of the libraries was performed with 100 bp reads on an Illumina HiSeq2000. SOAPnuke was used to process the raw data, throwing out any read that contained adapters or uncalled bases, had a mean Phred below 15, or lacked an exact constant-primer or identifier match. High-quality paired reads were merged with COPE v1.2.5, and unique nucleotide sequences were defined as clonotypes. MiTCR v1.1 was used to align clonotypes to the IMGT TRBV, TRBD and TRBJ reference segments. Analysis was restricted to V-J combinations with a frequency above 0.0001, which covered roughly 99% of repertoires. The TCS score was defined as F50 (clonal expansion) divided by E x V (chaos), with BLOSUM62-based TCRdist calculated between CDR3 peptides within each V-J. Welch's t-statistics and random forest reduced fewer than 600 V-J features to 13, which were used in a naive Bayes classifier (R e1071). Sample size was not statistically predetermined, and blinding of investigators to group allocation was not performed. The paper describes TCR Vbeta CDR3 sequencing of 140 or so peripheral blood samples, made up of 43 ophthalmopathy patients, approximately 73 hyperthyroidism patients and 17 progressor patients.

The TCR originated in a woman aged 40 to 50 with Graves disease. Donor details come from another sample of the same person, matched by shared clones. The chain uses TRBV12-3 or TRBV12-4 and TRBJ1-5; 9 bases in the junction line up with TRBD1. Sequenced material: peripheral blood mononuclear cells (PBMCs), taken at new diagnosis, from a patient treated with antithyroid drugs. This receptor carries the CDR3 CASSLAGQGLQPQHF. The sequenced DNA: TGTGCCAGCAGTTTAGCTGGACAGGGGCTACAGCCCCAGCATTTT.